This T cell receptor beta chain stems from a study of cytomegalovirus exposure and HLA in healthy donors. Study findings and constraints: An analysis that was carried out later associated 17,000 or so TCR beta sequences with HLA alleles at 0.05 false discovery rate. In a later analysis, V- and J-gene trimming of beta chains associated with a DCLRE1C missense variant, replicated independently. An analysis that came later showed most CMV-associated TCR beta chains appearing HLA-restricted. A few CMV-associated chains proved CMV antigen-specific in vitro.

Trimming took off 6 bases at V and 3 bases at J, with 18 bases between the two ends. The CDR3 is made up of 16 amino acids. Germline V gene sequence: CDR1 KGHSH, CDR2 LQKENI. As regards this clone: Its cognate antigen is unknown.

A multiplex PCR was run with 60 Vbeta primers and 13 Jbeta primers. Repertoires were generated with immunoSEQ multiplex PCR, while TCRdb's copy carries only in-frame clones and drops some. The sample consists of some 130,000 clones, approximately 80% of them appearing once. The specimen sequenced was PBMCs. This TCR derives from a man aged 45-60 years in good health and CMV-seronegative. J is TRBJ2-1 and V is TRBV18; the D gene is possibly TRBD2 (6 bases). The CDR3 DNA reads TGTGCCAGCTCGGCATTTTTTACCGGGGGCTACAATGAGCAGTTCTTC. Translation: CASSAFFTGGYNEQFF.